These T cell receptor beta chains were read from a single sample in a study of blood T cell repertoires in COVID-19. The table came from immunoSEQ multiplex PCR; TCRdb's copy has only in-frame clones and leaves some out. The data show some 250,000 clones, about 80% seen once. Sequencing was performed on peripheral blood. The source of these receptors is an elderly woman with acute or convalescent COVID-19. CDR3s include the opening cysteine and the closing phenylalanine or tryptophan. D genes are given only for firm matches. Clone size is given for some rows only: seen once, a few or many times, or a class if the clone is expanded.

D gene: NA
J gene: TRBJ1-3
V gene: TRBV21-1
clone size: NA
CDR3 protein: CASTLRGRETGNTIYF
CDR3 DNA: TGTGCCAGCACCCTTCGGGGAAGAGAGACGGGAAACACCATATATTTT

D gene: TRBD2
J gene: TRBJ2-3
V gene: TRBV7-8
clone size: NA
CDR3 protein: CASSLISSGGTDTQYF
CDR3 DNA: TGTGCCAGCAGCCTCATATCTAGCGGGGGCACAGATACGCAGTATTTT

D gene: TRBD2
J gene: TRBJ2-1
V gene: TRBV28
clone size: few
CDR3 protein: CASSTSGRNNEQFF
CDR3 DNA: TGTGCCAGCAGTACTAGCGGGAGGAACAATGAGCAGTTCTTC

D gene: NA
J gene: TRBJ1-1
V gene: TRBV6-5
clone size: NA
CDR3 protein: CASSYGKYTEAFF
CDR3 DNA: TGTGCCAGCAGTTATGGCAAATACACTGAAGCTTTCTTT

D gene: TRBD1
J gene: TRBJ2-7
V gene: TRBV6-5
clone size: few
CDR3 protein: CASSWGQGGEQYF
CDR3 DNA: TGTGCCAGCAGCTGGGGACAGGGCGGCGAGCAGTACTTC

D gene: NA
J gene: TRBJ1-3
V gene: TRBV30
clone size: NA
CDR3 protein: CAWSVAGRHSGNTIYF
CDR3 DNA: TGTGCCTGGAGTGTGGCAGGCCGTCACTCTGGAAACACCATATATTTT

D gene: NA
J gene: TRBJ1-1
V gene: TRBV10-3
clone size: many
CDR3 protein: CAISETVNTEAFF
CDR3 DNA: TGTGCCATCAGTGAGACGGTGAACACTGAAGCTTTCTTT

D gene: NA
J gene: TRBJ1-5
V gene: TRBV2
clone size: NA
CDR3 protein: CASSAESNQPQHF
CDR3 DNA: TGTGCCAGCAGTGCTGAGAGCAATCAGCCCCAGCATTTT

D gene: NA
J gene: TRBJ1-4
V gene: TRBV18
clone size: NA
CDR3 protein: CASSPEEKLFF
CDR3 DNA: TGTGCCAGCTCCCCAGAGGAAAAACTGTTTTTT

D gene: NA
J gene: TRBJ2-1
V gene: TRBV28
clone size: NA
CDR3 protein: CASKDVSGYSYNEQFF
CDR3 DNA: TGTGCCAGCAAGGATGTTTCGGGGTACTCCTACAATGAGCAGTTCTTC

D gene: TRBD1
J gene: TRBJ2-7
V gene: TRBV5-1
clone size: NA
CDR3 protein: CASSTDRDEQYF
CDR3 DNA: TGCGCCAGCAGCACCGACAGGGACGAGCAGTACTTC

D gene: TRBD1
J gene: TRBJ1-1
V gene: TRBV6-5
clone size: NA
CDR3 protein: CASSYSGTGSTEAFF
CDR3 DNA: TGTGCCAGCAGTTACTCCGGGACAGGGTCCACTGAAGCTTTCTTT

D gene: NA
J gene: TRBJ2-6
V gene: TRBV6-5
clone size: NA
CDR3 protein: CATQGFGANVLTF
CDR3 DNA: TGTGCCACGCAGGGCTTTGGGGCCAACGTCCTGACTTTC

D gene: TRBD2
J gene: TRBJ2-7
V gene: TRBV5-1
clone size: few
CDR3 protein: CASSLAYPTSTFYEQYF
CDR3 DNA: TGCGCCAGCAGCTTGGCCTATCCGACTAGCACCTTCTACGAGCAGTACTTC

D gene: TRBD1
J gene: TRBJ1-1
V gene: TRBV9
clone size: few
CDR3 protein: CASSVAGTANTEAFF
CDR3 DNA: TGTGCCAGCAGCGTAGCTGGGACAGCGAACACTGAAGCTTTCTTT

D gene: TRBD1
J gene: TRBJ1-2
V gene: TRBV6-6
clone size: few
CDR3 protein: CASSAPPGGSGTGITYGYTF
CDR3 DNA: TGTGCCAGCAGCGCACCGCCGGGTGGGTCCGGGACAGGGATCACATATGGCTACACCTTC

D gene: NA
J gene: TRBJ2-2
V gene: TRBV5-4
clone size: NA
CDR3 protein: CASSLGAGDGELFF
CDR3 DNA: TGTGCCAGCAGCTTGGGGGCCGGGGACGGGGAGCTGTTTTTT

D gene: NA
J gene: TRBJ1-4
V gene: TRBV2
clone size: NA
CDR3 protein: CASRSQVNEKLFF
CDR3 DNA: TGTGCCAGCAGAAGCCAGGTTAATGAAAAACTGTTTTTT

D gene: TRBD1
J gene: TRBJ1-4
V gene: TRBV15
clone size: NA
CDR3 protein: CATSTGDRGRPNEKLFF
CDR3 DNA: TGTGCCACCAGCACCGGGGACAGGGGGCGCCCTAATGAAAAACTGTTTTTT

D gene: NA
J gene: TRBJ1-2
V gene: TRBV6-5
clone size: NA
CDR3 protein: CASSPVGGFYGYTF
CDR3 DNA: TGTGCCAGCAGCCCCGTTGGGGGGTTCTATGGCTACACCTTC

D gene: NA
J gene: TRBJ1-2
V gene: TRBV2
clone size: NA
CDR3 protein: CASSEQGTGYTF
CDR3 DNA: TGTGCCAGCAGTGAACAGGGGACCGGCTACACCTTC

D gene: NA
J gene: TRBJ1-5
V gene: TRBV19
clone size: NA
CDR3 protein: CASSQQGRSNQPQHF
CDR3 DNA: TGTGCCAGTAGTCAACAGGGCAGGAGCAATCAGCCCCAGCATTTT

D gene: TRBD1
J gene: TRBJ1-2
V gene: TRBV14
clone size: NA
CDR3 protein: CASSHLNGGQSGYTF
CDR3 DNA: TGTGCCAGCAGCCATCTAAACGGGGGACAGTCCGGCTACACCTTC

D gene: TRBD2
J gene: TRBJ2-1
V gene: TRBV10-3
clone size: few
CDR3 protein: CAISETTSGGHNEQFF
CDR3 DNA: TGTGCCATCAGTGAGACAACTAGCGGGGGGCACAATGAGCAGTTCTTC

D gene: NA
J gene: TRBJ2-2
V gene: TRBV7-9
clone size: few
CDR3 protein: CASSLPQATNTGELFF
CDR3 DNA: TGTGCCAGCAGCTTGCCCCAGGCTACGAACACCGGGGAGCTGTTTTTT

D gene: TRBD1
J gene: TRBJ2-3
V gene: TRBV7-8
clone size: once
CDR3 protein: CASSSQGAGADTQYF
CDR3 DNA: TGTGCCAGCAGCTCACAGGGGGCGGGGGCAGATACGCAGTATTTT

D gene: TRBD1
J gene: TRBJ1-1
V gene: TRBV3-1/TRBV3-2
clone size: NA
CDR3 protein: CASSQSAGGTEAFF
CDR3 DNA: TGTGCCAGCAGCCAATCGGCAGGGGGCACTGAAGCTTTCTTT

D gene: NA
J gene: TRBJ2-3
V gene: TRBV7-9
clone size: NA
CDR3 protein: CASSGGGPTTTDTQYF
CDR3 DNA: TGTGCCAGCAGCGGAGGAGGTCCTACGACGACAGATACGCAGTATTTT

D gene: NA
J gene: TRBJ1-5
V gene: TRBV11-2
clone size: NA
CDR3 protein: CASSFGRGNQPQHF
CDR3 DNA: TGTGCCAGCAGCTTCGGCAGGGGCAATCAGCCCCAGCATTTT

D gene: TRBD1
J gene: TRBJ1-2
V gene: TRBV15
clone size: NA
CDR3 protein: CATSRDVKGGSSWDYGYTF
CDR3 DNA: TGTGCCACCAGCAGAGATGTCAAAGGGGGCAGTAGTTGGGACTATGGCTACACCTTC

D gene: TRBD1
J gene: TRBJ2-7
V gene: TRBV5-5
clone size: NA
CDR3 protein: CASSLGQGAFIYEQYF
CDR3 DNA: TGTGCCAGCAGCTTGGGGCAGGGGGCGTTTATCTACGAGCAGTACTTC

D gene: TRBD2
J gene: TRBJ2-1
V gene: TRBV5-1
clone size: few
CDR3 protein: CASSPGPGGPQFF
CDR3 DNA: TGCGCCAGCAGCCCCGGACCGGGAGGGCCCCAGTTCTTC

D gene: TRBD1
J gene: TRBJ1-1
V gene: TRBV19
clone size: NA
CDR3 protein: CASRSTGLNTEAFF
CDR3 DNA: TGTGCCAGTAGGTCGACAGGGCTGAACACTGAAGCTTTCTTT

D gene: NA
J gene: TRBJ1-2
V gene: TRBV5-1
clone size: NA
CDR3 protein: CASSLVPGVGYTF
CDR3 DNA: TGCGCCAGCAGCTTGGTCCCGGGGGTTGGCTACACCTTC

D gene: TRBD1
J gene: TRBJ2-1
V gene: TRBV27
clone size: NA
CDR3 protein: CASSSWTGMGAGSYNEQFF
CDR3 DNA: TGTGCCAGCAGTTCCTGGACAGGGATGGGCGCTGGGTCCTACAATGAGCAGTTCTTC

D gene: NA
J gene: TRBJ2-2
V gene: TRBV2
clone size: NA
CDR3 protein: CASSEQGTGELFF
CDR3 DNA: TGTGCCAGCAGTGAACAGGGAACCGGGGAGCTGTTTTTT

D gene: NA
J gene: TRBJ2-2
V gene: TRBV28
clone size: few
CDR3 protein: CASRGRTYTGELFF
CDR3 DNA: TGTGCCAGCAGGGGCAGAACCTACACCGGGGAGCTGTTTTTT

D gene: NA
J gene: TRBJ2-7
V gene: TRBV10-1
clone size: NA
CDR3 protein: CASSEGRSGYEQYF
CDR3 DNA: TGCGCCAGCAGTGAAGGCCGGAGTGGCTACGAGCAGTACTTC

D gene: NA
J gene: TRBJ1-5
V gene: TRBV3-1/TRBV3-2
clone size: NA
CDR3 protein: CASSQQGNQPQHF
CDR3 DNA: TGTGCCAGCAGCCAACAGGGAAATCAGCCCCAGCATTTT

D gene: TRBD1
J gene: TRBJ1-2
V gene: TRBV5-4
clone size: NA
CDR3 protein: CASSPPGQGVYGYTF
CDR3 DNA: TGTGCCAGCAGCCCACCGGGACAGGGAGTCTATGGCTACACCTTC

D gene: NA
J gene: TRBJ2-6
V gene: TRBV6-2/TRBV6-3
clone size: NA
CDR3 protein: CASSYPRGNYPSGANVLTF
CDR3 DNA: TGTGCCAGCAGTTACCCCAGGGGTAACTACCCCTCTGGGGCCAACGTCCTGACTTTC

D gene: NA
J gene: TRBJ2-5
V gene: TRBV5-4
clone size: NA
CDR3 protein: CASSPSGETQYF
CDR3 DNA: TGTGCCAGCAGCCCCTCCGGGGAGACCCAGTACTTC